One T cell receptor beta chain is described in this entry. Its cognate antigen has yet to be identified. The input lacks base qualities; no much larger clone sits a single base away. This sample was sequenced with an Illumina HiSeq 2500. TCR beta libraries were prepared by quantitative 5'-RACE with molecular barcodes. Per the source publication's procedure: To identify disease-linked TCR variants, a new computational method was used, one built on a probabilistic model of VDJ rearrangement. The raw public data were reprocessed by TCRdb itself: fastp quality trimming at Q25, MiXCR clonotype calling, in-frame beta chains only. Each CDR3 protein appears once, grouped with its most common genes and DNA. The V and J calls here are based on TCRdb, not the publication. This sample comprises roughly 220,000 distinct CDR3 sequences, approximately 20% of them detected only once. About 39% of the sample lies in the top ten.

The data belong to a study of CD8 T cells in ankylosing spondylitis (dated by TCRdb to about 2017). At the level of the whole study: The study profiled T cell receptor beta repertoires in healthy donors and ankylosing spondylitis patients to find disease-linked TCR variants. The full study cohort comprised 25 or so ankylosing spondylitis patients and 85 to 120 healthy donors. Samples of peripheral blood were taken, and for ankylosing spondylitis patients, synovial fluid was collected as well.

Overall study results and their limits: In peripheral blood, the disease-linked clones were found at relatively low frequencies and had a CD8+ phenotype. Significant enrichment of the disease-linked clones was reported in matched synovial fluid samples from ankylosing spondylitis patients. Blood from ankylosing spondylitis patients appeared to be characterized by a TCR beta motif composed of several highly homologous amino acid variants. Some motif variants were previously reported in synovial fluid and blood of reactive arthritis patients, suggesting common disease-initiation mechanisms.

CDR1 and CDR2, looked up from the germline V gene (reference sequence), are GTSNPN and SVGIG. V sheds 4 bases and J sheds 0 bases, leaving 13 bases between their ends. From cysteine to phenylalanine, the CDR3 is 15 amino acids long. Only the CDR3 DNA stays, 45 bases, in frame from base 1. The receptor was isolated from a male donor with ankylosing spondylitis. The sequencing input was blood, either unsorted or a sorted T cell fraction (not recorded which). The chain joins TRBV30 to TRBJ2-1; the D gene lacks a confident call. The nucleotide sequence reads as follows: TGTGCCTGGAAGCTCCGGGCCGACTCCTACAATGAGCAGTTCTTC. It translates to CAWKLRADSYNEQFF.